The sequence of this T cell receptor (beta chain) was determined in a study of T-cell reconstitution after alpha-beta-depleted transplantation in children. Findings and caveats of the study: At day 60, the high TCRbeta diversity found in some patients originated from recipient T cells and thymic progenitors that had survived. Several hundred rapidly expanded clones from non-depleted graft cells reportedly supplied alpha-beta T cells about two months post-transplant. At one year after transplant, newly produced T cells mostly accounted for T-cell counts and diversity.

This clonotype was seen repeatedly, ten times or more. Its specificity is unknown. Germline CDR1 is MDHEN and CDR2 is SYDVKM. Between the trimmed V and J ends, which lost 4 bases and 5 bases, there was a span of 18 bases. The CDR3 has 15 residues. Unique molecular identifiers were used in preparing the TCRbeta library. MiXCR, run by TCRdb on the PCR reads, gives a single entry per CDR3 protein. The sample has about 150,000 distinct CDR3 sequences, 8.5% to 10% seen once; the top ten hold 15% to 20%. This receptor was taken from a female patient aged 2 to 10 who had a stem cell transplant for congenital amegakaryocytic thrombocytopenia, so the T cells may come from the graft donor. Sequences were derived from PBMCs, mostly from graft donor cells, sampled 180 days after TCRalphabeta/CD19-depleted stem cell transplant. The chain joins TRBV28 to TRBJ2-7; the D is unclear. In DNA, the CDR3 is TGTGCCAGCAGTTCCCCAATTAGCTTTAACGACGAGCAGTACTTC. Its protein product is CASSSPISFNDEQYF. The full variable domain, with the rest looked up from reference TRBV28 and TRBJ2-7, is DVKVTQSSRYLVKRTGEKVFLECVQDMDHENMFWYRQDPGLGLRLIYFSYDVKMKEKGDIPEGYSVSREKKERFSLILESASTNQTSMYLCASSSPISFNDEQYFGPGTRLTVT.